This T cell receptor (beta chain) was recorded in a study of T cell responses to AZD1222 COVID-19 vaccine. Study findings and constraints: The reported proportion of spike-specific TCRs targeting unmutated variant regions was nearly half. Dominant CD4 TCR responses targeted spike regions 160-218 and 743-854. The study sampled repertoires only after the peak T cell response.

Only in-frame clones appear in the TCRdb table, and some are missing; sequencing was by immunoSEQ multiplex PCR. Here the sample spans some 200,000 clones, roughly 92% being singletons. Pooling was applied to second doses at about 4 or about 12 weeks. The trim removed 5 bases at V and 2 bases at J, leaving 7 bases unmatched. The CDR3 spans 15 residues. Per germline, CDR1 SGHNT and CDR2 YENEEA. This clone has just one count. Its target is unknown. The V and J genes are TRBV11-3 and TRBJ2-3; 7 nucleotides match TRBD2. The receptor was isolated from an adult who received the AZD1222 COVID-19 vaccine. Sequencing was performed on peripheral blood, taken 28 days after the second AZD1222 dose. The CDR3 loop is CASSTLAESTDTQYF. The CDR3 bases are TGTGCCAGCAGCACTCTAGCGGAGTCCACAGATACGCAGTATTTT.